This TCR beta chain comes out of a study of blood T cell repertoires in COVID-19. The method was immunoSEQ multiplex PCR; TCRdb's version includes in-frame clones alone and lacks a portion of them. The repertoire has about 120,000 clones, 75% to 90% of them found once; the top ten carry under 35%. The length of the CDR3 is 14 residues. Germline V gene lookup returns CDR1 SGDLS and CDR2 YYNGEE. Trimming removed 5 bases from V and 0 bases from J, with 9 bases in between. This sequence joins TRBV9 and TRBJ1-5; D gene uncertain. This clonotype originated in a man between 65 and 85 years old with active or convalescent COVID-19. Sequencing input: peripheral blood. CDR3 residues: CASSPGISNQPQHF. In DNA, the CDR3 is TGTGCCAGCAGTCCTGGCATTAGCAATCAGCCCCAGCATTTT.